This TCR beta chain is from a study of T cell repertoires in cytomegalovirus infection. Comment on this clonotype: Antigen specificity is unknown.

One entry per CDR3 protein results from TCRdb running MiXCR on the reads. The repertoire holds around 710,000 distinct CDR3 sequences, with around 29% as singletons. The CDR3 contains 15 residues. Trimming took 2 bases from V and 0 from J, leaving 7 bases between them. Germline-derived CDR1 and CDR2 are MNHNS and SASEGT. The gene calls are TRBV6-1 and TRBJ2-2; no reliable D call. This material consisted of cultured CD8+ T cells from PBMCs, taken from culture after CMV antigen stimulation. The origin of this receptor is a human donor in good health (CMV status not recorded). Some clones in this sample may be carry-over from other donors' samples. The CDR3 reads CASSEMASNTGELFF. The CDR3 DNA reads as TGTGCCAGCAGTGAAATGGCCTCGAACACCGGGGAGCTGTTTTTT.